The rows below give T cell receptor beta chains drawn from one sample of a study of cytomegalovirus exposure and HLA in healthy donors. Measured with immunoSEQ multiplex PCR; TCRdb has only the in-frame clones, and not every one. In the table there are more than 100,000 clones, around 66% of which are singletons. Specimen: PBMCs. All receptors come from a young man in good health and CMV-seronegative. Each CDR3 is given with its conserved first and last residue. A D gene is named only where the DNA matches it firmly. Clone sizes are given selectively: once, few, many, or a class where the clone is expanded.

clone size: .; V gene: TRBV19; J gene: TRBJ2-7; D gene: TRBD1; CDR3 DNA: TGTGCCAGTAGTATGCCCGGGACAGGATCTCTCTACGAGCAGTACTTC; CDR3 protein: CASSMPGTGSLYEQYF
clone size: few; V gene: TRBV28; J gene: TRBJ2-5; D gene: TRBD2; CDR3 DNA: TGTGCCAGCAGTTTGACTAGCGGGGGGAGAGGGGAGACCCAGTACTTC; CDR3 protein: CASSLTSGGRGETQYF
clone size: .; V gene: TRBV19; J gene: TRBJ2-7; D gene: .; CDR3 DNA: TGTGCCAGTAGTATCGTAGGAACAGGCTACGAGCAGTACTTC; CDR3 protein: CASSIVGTGYEQYF
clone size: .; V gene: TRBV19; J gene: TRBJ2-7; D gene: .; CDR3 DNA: TGTGCCAGCTCGTCGACGGGACTGCCTTTCTACGAGCAGTACTTC; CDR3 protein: CASSSTGLPFYEQYF
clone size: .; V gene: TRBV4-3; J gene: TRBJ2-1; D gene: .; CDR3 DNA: TGCGCCAGCAGCCAAGTACTGTTAACGAATGAGCAGTTCTTC; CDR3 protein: CASSQVLLTNEQFF
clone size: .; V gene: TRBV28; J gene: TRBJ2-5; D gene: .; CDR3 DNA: TGTGCAACAGGAGGGCAGGGTCGGGAGACCCAGTACTTC; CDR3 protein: CATGGQGRETQYF
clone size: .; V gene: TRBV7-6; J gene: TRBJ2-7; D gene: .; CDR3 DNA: TGTGCCAGCAGCTTAGAGGCAGGGTTCGAGCAGTACTTC; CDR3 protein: CASSLEAGFEQYF
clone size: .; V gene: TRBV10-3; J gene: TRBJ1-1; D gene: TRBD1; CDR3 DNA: TGTGCCATCAAGGGGGCGGGACAGGGGCATATGTCGGGGGCTTTCTTT; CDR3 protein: CAIKGAGQGHMSGAFF
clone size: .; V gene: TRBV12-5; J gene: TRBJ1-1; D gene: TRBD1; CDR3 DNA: TGTGCTAGTGGGCAGGGGGGCCCTATGAACACTGAAGCTTTCTTT; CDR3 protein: CASGQGGPMNTEAFF
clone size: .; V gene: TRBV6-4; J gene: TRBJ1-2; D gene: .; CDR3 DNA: TGTGCCAGCAGTGACTCACTGGGAGTGGATGGCTACACCTTC; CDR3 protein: CASSDSLGVDGYTF
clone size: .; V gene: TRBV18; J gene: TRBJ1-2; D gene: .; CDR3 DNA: TGTGCCAGCTCACCAGATAGACAGGCCTATGGCTACACCTTC; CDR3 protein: CASSPDRQAYGYTF
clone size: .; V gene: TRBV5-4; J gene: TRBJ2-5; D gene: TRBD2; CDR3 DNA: TGTGCCAGCCGCTTGGTTCGAACTAGCGGGGGACAAGAGACCCAGTACTTC; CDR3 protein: CASRLVRTSGGQETQYF
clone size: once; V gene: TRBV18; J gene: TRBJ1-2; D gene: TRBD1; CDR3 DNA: TGTGCCAGCTCACCCGGACAGGGATATGGCTACACCTTC; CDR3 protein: CASSPGQGYGYTF
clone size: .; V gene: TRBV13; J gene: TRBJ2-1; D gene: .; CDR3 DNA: TGTGCCAGCGGCGGCTTCTACAATGAGCAGTTCTTC; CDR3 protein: CASGGFYNEQFF
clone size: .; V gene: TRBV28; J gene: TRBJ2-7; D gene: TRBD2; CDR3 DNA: TGTGCCAGCAGGCTTCCGGGACTAGCGGGATACGAGCAGTACTTC; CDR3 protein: CASRLPGLAGYEQYF
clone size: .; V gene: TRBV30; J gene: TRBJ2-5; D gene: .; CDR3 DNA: TGTGCCTGGAGTCCCGGGACTGGTCAAGAGACCCAGTACTTC; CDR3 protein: CAWSPGTGQETQYF
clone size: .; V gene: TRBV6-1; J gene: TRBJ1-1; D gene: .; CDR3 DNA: TGTGCCAGCAGTGTAACGGGGCTGGGGGGCACTGAAGCTTTCTTT; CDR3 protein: CASSVTGLGGTEAFF
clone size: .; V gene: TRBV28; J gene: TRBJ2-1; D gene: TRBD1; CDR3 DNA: TGTGCCAGCAGATATGGGGACAGATACAATGAGCAGTTCTTC; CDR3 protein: CASRYGDRYNEQFF
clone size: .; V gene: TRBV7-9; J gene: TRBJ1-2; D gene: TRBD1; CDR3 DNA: TGTGCCAGCAGCCGGGACAGGGGCAGGGGGGCTAACTATGGCTACACCTTC; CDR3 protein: CASSRDRGRGANYGYTF
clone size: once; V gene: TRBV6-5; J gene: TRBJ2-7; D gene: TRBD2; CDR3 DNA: TGTGCCAGCAGTTACTCGTTTCTAGCGGGGCCCCTCGAGCAGTACTTC; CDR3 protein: CASSYSFLAGPLEQYF
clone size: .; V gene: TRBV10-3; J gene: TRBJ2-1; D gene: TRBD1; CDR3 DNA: TGTGCCATCAGTGGGGGACAGGGGCCCACTAATGAGCAGTTCTTC; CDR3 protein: CAISGGQGPTNEQFF
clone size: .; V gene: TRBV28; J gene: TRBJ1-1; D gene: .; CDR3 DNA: TGTGCCAGCAGTTTCAACAGGGCGACTGAAGCTTTCTTT; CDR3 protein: CASSFNRATEAFF
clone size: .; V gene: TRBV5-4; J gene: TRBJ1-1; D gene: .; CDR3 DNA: TGTGCCAGCACACAACCGGGGAGGAAGAACACTGAAGCTTTCTTT; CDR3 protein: CASTQPGRKNTEAFF
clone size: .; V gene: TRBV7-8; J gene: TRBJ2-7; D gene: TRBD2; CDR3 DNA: TGTGCCAGCAGCCCGGGACCAGCGGGGGGCCGAACCTACGAGCAGTACTTC; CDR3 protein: CASSPGPAGGRTYEQYF
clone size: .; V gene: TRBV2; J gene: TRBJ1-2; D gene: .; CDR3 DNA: TGTGCCAGCAAACAGGGATACTATGGCTACACCTTC; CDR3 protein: CASKQGYYGYTF
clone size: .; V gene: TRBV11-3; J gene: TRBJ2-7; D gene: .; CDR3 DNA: TGTGCCAGCAGCTTATGGGAAGGGGCCGAGCAGTACTTC; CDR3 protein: CASSLWEGAEQYF
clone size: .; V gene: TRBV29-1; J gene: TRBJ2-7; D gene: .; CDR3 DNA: TGCAGCGTTGTGGGGCCCTACGAGCAGTACTTC; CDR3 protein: CSVVGPYEQYF
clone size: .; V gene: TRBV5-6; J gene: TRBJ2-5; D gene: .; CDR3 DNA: TGTGCCAGCAGCTTGAGGATAGGGACACTGGTGGGGGAGACCCAGTACTTC; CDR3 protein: CASSLRIGTLVGETQYF
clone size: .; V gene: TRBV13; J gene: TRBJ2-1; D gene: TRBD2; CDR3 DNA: TGTGCCAGCAGCTTAAGAGGGACTATTAATGAGCAGTTCTTC; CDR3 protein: CASSLRGTINEQFF
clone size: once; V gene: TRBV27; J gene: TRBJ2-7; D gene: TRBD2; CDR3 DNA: TGTGCCAGCCGAACACCCGGAGCGGGAGCCTACGAGCAGTACTTC; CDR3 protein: CASRTPGAGAYEQYF
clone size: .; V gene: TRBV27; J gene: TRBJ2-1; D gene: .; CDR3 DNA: TGTGCCAGCAGTTCGCCCGGGAAGAACAATGAGCAGTTCTTC; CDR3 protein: CASSSPGKNNEQFF
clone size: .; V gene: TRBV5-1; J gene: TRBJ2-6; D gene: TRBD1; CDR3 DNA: TGCGCCAGCAGCGACGGGACAGGGGCTTCTGGGGCCAACGTCCTGACTTTC; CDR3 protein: CASSDGTGASGANVLTF
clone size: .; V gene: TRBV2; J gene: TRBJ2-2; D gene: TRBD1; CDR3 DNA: TGTGCCAGCAGCTCCGACAGGGCCGGGGAGCTGTTTTTT; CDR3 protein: CASSSDRAGELFF
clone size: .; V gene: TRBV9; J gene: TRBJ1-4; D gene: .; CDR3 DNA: TGTGCCAGCAGCCGTGCAACTAATGAAAAACTGTTTTTT; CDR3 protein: CASSRATNEKLFF
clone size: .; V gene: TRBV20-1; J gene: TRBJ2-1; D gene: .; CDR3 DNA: TGCAGTGCTAGAGGTCAGGGGGAGCAGTTCTTC; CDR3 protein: CSARGQGEQFF
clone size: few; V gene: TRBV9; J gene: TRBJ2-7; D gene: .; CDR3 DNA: TGTGCCAGCTCCCCCTTTGGGCAGAACAGCTACGAGCAGTACTTC; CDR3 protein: CASSPFGQNSYEQYF
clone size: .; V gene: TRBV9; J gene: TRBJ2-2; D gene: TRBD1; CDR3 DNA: TGTGCCAGCAGCGTACAGGGGGACGGGGAGCTGTTTTTT; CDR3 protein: CASSVQGDGELFF
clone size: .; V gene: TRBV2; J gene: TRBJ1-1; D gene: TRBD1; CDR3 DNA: TGTGCTACAGAACCGGGACAGTACACTGAAGCTTTCTTT; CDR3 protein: CATEPGQYTEAFF
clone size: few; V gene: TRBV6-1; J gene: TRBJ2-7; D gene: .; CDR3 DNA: TGTGCCAGCAGTGACCGGTACTTGGACGAGCAGTACTTC; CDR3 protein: CASSDRYLDEQYF
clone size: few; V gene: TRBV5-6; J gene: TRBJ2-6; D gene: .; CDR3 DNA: TGTGCCAGCAGCTTTTTGCGGGCATCTGGGGCCAACGTCCTGACTTTC; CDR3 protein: CASSFLRASGANVLTF
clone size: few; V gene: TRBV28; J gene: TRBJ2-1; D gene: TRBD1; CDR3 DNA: TGTGCCAGCTCCATGACGACAGGGGCATACAATGAGCAGTTCTTC; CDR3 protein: CASSMTTGAYNEQFF
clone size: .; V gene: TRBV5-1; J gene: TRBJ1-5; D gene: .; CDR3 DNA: TGCGCCAGCAGCTTGGGGGGGGGTCACAATCAGCCCCAGCATTTT; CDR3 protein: CASSLGGGHNQPQHF
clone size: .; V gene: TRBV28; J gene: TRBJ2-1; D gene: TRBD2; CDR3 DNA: TGTGCCAGCAGTTCCCCCCGACTCGGACGACTAGCGGGAGATCATTTCTTC; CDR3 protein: CASSSPRLGRLAGDHFF